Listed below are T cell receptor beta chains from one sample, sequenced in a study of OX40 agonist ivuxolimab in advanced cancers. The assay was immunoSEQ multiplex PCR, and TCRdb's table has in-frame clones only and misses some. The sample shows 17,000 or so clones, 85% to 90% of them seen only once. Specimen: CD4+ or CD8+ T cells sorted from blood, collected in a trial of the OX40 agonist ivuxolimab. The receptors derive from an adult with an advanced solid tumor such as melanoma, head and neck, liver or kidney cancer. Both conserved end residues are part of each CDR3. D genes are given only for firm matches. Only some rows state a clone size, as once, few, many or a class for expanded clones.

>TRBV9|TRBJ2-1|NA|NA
CASSVSGTHYNEQFF
TGTGCCAGCAGCGTATCCGGGACTCACTACAATGAGCAGTTCTTC
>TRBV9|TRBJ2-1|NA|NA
CASSVSARSSYNEQFF
TGTGCCAGTAGCGTATCGGCTAGGAGCTCCTACAATGAGCAGTTCTTC
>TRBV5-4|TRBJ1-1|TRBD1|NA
CASSFSPYRGPFEEAFF
TGTGCCAGCAGCTTTTCTCCCTACAGGGGGCCGTTTGAAGAAGCTTTCTTT
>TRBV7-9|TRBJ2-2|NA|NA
CASSLEGATGELFF
TGTGCCAGCAGCTTGGAGGGGGCAACCGGGGAGCTGTTTTTT
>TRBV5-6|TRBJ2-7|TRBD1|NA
CASSLWGDRGLYEQYF
TGTGCCAGCAGCTTGTGGGGGGACAGGGGGCTATACGAGCAGTACTTC
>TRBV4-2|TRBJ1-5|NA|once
CASSPTGTEIIVSNQPQHF
TGTGCCAGCAGCCCCACCGGGACGGAAATTATAGTGAGCAATCAGCCCCAGCATTTT
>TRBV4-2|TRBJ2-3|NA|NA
CASSQESSTDTQYF
TGTGCCAGCAGCCAAGAATCCAGCACAGATACGCAGTATTTT
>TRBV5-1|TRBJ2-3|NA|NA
CASSLARGEVADTQYF
TGCGCCAGCAGCTTGGCCAGAGGGGAGGTCGCAGATACGCAGTATTTT
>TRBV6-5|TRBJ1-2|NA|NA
CASSYEQGRGYTF
TGTGCCAGCAGTTACGAACAGGGTCGGGGCTACACCTTC
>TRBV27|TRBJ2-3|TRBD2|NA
CASSMGTSGTDTQYF
TGTGCCAGCTCCATGGGGACTAGCGGCACAGATACGCAGTATTTT
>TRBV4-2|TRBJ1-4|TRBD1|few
CASSRDRATNEKLFF
TGTGCCAGCAGCCGAGACAGGGCAACTAATGAAAAACTGTTTTTT
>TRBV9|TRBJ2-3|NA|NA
CASSVETSTDTQYF
TGTGCCAGCAGCGTAGAAACGTCCACAGATACGCAGTATTTT
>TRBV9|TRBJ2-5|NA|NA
CASSLRGGRQETQYF
TGTGCCAGCAGCCTCCGGGGCGGACGCCAAGAGACCCAGTACTTC
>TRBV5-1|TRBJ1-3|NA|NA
CASSWDTGNTIYF
TGCGCCAGCAGCTGGGACACCGGAAACACCATATATTTT
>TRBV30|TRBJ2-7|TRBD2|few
CAWSPGRGALYEQYF
TGTGCCTGGAGTCCAGGGAGGGGAGCTCTCTACGAGCAGTACTTC